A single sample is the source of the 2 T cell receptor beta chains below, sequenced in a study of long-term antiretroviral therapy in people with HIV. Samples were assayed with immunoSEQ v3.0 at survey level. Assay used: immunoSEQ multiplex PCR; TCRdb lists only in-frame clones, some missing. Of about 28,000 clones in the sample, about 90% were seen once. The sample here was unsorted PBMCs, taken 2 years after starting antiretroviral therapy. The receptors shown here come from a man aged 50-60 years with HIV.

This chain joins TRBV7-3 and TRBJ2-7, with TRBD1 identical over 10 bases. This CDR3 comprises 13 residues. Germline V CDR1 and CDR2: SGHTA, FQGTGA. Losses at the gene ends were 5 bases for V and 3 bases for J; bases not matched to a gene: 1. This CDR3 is CASSRDRGYEQYF. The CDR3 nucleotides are TGTGCCAGCAGCCGGGACAGGGGCTACGAGCAGTACTTC.

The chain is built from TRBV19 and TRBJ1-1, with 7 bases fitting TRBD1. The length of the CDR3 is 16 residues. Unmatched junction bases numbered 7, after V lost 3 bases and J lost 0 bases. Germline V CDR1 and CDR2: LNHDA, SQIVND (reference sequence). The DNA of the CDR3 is TGTGCCAGTAGTATCCTCGTCAGGGGGTTGAACACTGAAGCTTTCTTT. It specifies CASSILVRGLNTEAFF.